The present TCR beta chain was sequenced within a study of identical twins. Carrying unique molecular identifiers, the cDNA also gained a universal primer site through template switching. TCRdb re-analysed the 5' RACE reads in MiXCR, keeping a single row per CDR3 protein. The profile covers 600,000 to 800,000 distinct CDR3 sequences, with 21% appearing a single time and roughly 4.3% taken by the ten largest. Healthy Caucasians supplied all donations. With V trimmed by 2 bases and J by 4 bases, 10 bases remained unmatched. CDR1 and CDR2 (germline): MNHEY, SMNVEV (reference sequence). The CDR3 contains 17 residues. This clonotype appeared many times. These records were also assigned to another study, of T cells expressing NK-cell markers. Per that paper: Of CD8+ T cells, about 1.0-7.5% belonged to dominant NKG2C+ clonotypes in several donors. The HCMV specificity of the expanded NKG2C+ T cell clones stayed unresolved.

V gene TRBV27 combines with J gene TRBJ2-7, with 11 bases aligning to TRBD2. The TCR sequence derives from a woman under 30 in good health. Sequencing used PBMCs. The CDR3 nucleotides read TGTGCCAGCAGTTTACCTCCCGGGACTAGCGGCCAGTACGAGCAGTACTTC. Translated, it gives CASSLPPGTSGQYEQYF.